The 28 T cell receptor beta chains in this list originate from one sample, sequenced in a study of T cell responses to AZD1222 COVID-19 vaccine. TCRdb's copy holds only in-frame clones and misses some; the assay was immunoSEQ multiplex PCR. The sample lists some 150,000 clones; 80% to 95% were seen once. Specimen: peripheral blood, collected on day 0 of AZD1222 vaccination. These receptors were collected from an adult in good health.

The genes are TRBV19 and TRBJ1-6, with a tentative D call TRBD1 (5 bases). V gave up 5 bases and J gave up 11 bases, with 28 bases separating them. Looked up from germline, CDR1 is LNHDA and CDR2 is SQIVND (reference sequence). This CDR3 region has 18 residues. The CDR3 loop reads CASSLRAPSGPRFTPLHF. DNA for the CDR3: TGTGCCAGTAGTTTACGAGCCCCCTCGGGGCCTCGTTTTACACCCCTCCACTTT.

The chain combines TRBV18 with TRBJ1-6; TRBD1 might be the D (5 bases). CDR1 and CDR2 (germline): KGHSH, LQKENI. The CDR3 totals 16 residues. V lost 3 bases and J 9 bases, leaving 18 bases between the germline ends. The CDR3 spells CASSPRDGLSSSPLHF. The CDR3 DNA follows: TGTGCCAGCTCACCCCGGGACGGCCTGTCGAGTTCACCCCTCCACTTT.

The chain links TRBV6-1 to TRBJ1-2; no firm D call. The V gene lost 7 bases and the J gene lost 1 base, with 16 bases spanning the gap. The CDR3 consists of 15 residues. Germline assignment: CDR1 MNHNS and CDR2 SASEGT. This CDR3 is CASTAVRAGNYGYTF. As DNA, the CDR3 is TGTGCCAGCACCGCGGTGAGGGCGGGTAACTATGGCTACACCTTC.

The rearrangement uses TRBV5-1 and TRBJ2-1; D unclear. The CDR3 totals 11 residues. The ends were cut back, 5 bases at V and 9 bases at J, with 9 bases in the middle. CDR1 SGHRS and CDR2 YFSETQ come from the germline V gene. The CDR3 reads CASSRDVEQFF. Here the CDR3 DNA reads TGCGCCAGCAGTAGAGATGTTGAGCAGTTCTTC.

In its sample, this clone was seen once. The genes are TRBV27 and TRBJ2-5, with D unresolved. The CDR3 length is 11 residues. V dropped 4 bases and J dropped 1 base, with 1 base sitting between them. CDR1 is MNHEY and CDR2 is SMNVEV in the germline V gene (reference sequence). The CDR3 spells CASSSQETQYF. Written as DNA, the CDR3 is TGTGCCAGCAGTTCCCAAGAGACCCAGTACTTC.

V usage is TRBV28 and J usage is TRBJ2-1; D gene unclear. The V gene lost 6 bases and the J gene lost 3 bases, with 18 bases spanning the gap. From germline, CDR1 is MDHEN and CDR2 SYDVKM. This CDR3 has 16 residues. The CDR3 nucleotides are TGTGCCAGCAGAAGGCGCATGGGCAGAGTCTACAATGAGCAGTTCTTC. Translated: CASRRRMGRVYNEQFF.

The CDR3 nucleotides read TGTGCCAGCAGTTTAGGTTCGACAGACGAAGCTTTCTTT. This translates into CASSLGSTDEAFF. The rearrangement links TRBV12-3 or TRBV12-4 to TRBJ1-1, with TRBD1 as a possible D gene (5 bases). CDR3 length: 13 amino acids. Trimming removed 1 base from V and 8 bases from J, with 11 bases in between.

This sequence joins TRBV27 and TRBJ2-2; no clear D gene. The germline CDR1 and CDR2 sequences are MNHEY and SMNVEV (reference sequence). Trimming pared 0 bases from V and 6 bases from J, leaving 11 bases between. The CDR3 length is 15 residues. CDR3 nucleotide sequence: TGTGCCAGCAGTTTATCCTCCGCCCCCCCCGGGGAGCTGTTTTTT. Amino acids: CASSLSSAPPGELFF.

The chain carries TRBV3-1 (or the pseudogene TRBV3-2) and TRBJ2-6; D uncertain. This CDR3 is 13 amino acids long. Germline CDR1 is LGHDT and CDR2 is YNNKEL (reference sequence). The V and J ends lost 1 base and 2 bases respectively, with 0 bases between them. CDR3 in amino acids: CASSQAGANVLTF. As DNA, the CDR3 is TGTGCCAGCAGCCAAGCTGGGGCCAACGTCCTGACTTTC.

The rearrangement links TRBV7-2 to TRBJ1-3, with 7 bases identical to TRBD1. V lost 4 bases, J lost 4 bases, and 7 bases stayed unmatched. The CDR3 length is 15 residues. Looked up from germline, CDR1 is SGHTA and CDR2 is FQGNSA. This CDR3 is CASSSSPGQGNTIYF. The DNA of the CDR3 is TGTGCCAGCAGCTCAAGCCCGGGACAGGGAAACACCATATATTTT.

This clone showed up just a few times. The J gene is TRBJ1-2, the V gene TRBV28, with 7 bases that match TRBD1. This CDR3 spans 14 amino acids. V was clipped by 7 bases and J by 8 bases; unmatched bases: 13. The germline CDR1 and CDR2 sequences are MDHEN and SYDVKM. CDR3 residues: CASTPTGNLPGYTF. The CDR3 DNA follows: TGTGCCAGCACCCCGACAGGGAACTTACCGGGCTACACCTTC.

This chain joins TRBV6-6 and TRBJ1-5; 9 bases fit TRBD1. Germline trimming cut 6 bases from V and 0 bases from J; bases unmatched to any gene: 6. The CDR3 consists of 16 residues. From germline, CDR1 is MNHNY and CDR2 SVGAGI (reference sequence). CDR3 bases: TGTGCCAGCAGAAGGACAGGGGCGGATAGCAATCAGCCCCAGCATTTT. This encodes CASRRTGADSNQPQHF.

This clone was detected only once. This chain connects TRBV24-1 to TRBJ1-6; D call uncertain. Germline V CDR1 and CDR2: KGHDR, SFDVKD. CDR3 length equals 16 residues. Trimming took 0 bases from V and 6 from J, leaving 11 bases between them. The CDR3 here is CATSDLPWRGNSPLHF. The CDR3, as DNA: TGTGCCACCAGTGATTTGCCGTGGCGAGGTAATTCACCCCTCCACTTT.

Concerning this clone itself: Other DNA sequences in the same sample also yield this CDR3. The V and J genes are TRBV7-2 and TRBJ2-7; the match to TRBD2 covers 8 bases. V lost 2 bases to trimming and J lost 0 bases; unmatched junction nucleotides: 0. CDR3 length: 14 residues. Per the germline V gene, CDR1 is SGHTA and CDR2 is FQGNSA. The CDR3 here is CASSLLAGSYEQYF. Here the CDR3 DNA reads TGTGCCAGCAGCTTACTAGCGGGCTCCTACGAGCAGTACTTC.

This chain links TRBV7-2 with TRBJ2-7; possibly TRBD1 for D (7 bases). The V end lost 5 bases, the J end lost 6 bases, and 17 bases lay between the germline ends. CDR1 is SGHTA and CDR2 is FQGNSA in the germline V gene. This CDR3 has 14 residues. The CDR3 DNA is TGTGCCAGCAGCCCCCAGGGGGGTCTAGGCGAGCAGTACTTC. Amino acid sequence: CASSPQGGLGEQYF. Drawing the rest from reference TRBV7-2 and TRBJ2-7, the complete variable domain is GAGVSQSPSNKVTEKGKDVELRCDPISGHTALYWYRQSLGQGLEFLIYFQGNSAPDKSGLPSDRFSAERTGGSVSTLTIQRTQQEDSAVYLCASSPQGGLGEQYFGPGTRLTVT.

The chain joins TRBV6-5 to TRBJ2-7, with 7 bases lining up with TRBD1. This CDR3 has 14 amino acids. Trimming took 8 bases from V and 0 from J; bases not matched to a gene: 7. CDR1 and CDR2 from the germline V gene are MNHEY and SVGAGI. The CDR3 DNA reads TGTGCCAGCTCGCGGACAGGTGACTCCTACGAGCAGTACTTC. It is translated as CASSRTGDSYEQYF.

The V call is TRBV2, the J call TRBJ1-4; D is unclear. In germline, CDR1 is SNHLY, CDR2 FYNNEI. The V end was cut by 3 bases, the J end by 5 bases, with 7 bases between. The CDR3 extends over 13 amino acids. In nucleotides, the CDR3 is TGTGCCAGCAGTGAGATCAAGAATGAAAAACTGTTTTTT. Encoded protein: CASSEIKNEKLFF.

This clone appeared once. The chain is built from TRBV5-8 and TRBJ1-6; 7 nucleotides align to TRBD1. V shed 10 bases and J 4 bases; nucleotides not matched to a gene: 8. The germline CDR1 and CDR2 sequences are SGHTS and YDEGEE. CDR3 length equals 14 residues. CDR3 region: CAGGQANYNSPLHF. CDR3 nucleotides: TGTGCCGGAGGACAGGCGAATTATAATTCACCCCTCCACTTT.

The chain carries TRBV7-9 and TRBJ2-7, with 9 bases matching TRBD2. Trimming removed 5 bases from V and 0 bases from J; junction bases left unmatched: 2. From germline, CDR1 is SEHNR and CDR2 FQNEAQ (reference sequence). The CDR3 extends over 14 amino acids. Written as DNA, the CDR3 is TGTGCCAGCAGCGGTAGCGGGAGCTCCTACGAGCAGTACTTC. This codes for CASSGSGSSYEQYF.

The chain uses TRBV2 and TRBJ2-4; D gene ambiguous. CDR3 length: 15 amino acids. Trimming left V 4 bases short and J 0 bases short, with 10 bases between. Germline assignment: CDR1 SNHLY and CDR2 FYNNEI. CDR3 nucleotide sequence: TGTGCCAGCAGTGCGGAACTGATAGCCAAAAACATTCAGTACTTC. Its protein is CASSAELIAKNIQYF.

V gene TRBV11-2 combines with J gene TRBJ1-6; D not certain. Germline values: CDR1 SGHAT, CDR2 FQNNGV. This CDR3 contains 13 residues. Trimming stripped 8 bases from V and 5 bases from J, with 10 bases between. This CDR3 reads CASVRRDNSPLHF. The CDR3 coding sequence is TGTGCCAGCGTTCGAAGAGATAATTCACCCCTCCACTTT.

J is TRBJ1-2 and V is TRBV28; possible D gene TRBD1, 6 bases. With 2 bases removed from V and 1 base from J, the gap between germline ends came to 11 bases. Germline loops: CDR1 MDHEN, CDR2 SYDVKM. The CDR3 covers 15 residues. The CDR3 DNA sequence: TGTGCCAGCAGTTTACGGGGGGCGGGTAACTATGGCTACACCTTC. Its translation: CASSLRGAGNYGYTF.

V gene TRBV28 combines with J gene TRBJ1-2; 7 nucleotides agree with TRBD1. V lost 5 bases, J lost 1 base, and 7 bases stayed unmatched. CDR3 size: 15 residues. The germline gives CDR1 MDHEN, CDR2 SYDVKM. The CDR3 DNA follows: TGTGCCAGCAGTCTCGGGACAGCCTTTAACTATGGCTACACCTTC. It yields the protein CASSLGTAFNYGYTF.

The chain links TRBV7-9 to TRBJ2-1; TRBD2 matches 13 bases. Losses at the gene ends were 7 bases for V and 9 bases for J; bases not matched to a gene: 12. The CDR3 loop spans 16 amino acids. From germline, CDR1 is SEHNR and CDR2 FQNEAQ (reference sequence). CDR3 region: CASTRDRLAGGGEQFF. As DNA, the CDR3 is TGTGCCAGCACCAGAGACAGACTAGCGGGGGGTGGTGAGCAGTTCTTC.

CDR3 sequence: CASRLERLDITDTQYF. In DNA, the CDR3 is TGTGCCAGCAGATTAGAACGATTAGACATAACAGATACGCAGTATTTT. V gene TRBV2 combines with J gene TRBJ2-3; no reliable D call. V lost 6 bases to trimming and J lost 3 bases, with 19 bases between them. CDR3 size: 16 residues. CDR1 and CDR2 from the germline V gene are SNHLY and FYNNEI.

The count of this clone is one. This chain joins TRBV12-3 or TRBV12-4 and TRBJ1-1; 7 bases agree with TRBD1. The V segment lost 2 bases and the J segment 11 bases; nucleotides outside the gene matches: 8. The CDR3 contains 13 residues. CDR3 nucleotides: TGTGCCAGCAGTTTATTGGGGGCACAGGGGGCTTTCTTT. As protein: CASSLLGAQGAFF.

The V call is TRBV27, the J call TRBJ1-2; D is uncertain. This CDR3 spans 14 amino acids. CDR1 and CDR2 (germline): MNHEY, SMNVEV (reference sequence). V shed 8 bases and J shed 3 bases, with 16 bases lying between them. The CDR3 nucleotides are TGTGCCAGCGGATTAGACATGACGTACTATGGCTACACCTTC. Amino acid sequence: CASGLDMTYYGYTF.

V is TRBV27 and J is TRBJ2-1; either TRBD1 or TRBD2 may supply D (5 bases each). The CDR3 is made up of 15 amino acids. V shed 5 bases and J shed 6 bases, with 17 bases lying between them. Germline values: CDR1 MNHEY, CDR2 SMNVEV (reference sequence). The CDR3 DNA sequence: TGTGCCAGCAGTCTGACGGGACCCCGTGCCAATGAGCAGTTCTTC. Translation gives CASSLTGPRANEQFF.